A single sample gave rise to the 10 T cell receptor beta chains below, sequenced in a study of cytomegalovirus exposure and HLA in healthy donors. Primers: 60 Vbeta forward and 13 Jbeta reverse. Generated by immunoSEQ multiplex PCR, the TCRdb table keeps only in-frame clones and is missing some. This sample has 120,000 or so clones, with roughly 80% found just once. Sequencing was done on a sample of PBMCs. The source of these receptors is a man over 45 in good health and CMV-seropositive.

This chain connects TRBV6-6 to TRBJ1-1, with 7 bases fitting TRBD1. CDR3 length: 14 residues. Per the germline V gene, CDR1 is MNHNY and CDR2 is SVGAGI (reference sequence). With 5 bases clipped from V and 5 bases from J, the junction kept 8 bases outside the gene matches. The CDR3 DNA reads as TGTGCCAGCAGTGGCCGAGCAGGGGGGACTGAAGCTTTCTTT. It specifies CASSGRAGGTEAFF.

The V and J genes are TRBV6-5 and TRBJ1-1; D might be TRBD1 (5 bases). Trimming shortened V by 6 bases and J by 0 bases, and 8 bases separated the two germline ends. This CDR3 comprises 13 residues. Germline V CDR1 and CDR2: MNHEY, SVGAGI. Here the CDR3 reads CASRWTLNTEAFF. The CDR3 DNA reads as TGTGCCAGCAGATGGACATTGAACACTGAAGCTTTCTTT.

The sample holds a few counts of this clone. V usage is TRBV30 and J usage is TRBJ1-1; the match to TRBD1 covers 9 bases. J lost 0 bases, V lost 6 bases, and 11 bases had no gene match. Per germline, CDR1 GTSNPN and CDR2 SVGIG (reference sequence). CDR3 length: 16 residues. CDR3 sequence: CACNPGTGIVNTEAFF. The CDR3 nucleotides are TGTGCCTGCAACCCAGGGACAGGGATCGTGAACACTGAAGCTTTCTTT.

This clone was seen just once. V and J are TRBV14 and TRBJ1-1, with no clear D. CDR1 is SGHDN, CDR2 FVKESK, per germline. The CDR3 runs to 13 residues. Trimming cost V 3 bases and J 1 base, with 6 bases left between them. Here the CDR3 DNA reads TGTGCCAGCAGCCATGGAGGGAACACTGAAGCTTTCTTT. Protein: CASSHGGNTEAFF.

The genes are TRBV7-9 and TRBJ2-6; D uncertain. Trimming took 5 bases from V and 4 from J, leaving 6 bases between them. CDR3 size: 13 residues. CDR1 is SEHNR, CDR2 FQNEAQ, per germline (reference sequence). The CDR3 DNA follows: TGTGCCAGCAGCCCATCCGGGGCCAACGTCCTGACTTTC. Residues: CASSPSGANVLTF.

Notes on this clone: A read error may produce the germline difference seen at one junction end. The chain recombines TRBV30 with TRBJ1-6; the match to TRBD1 covers 8 bases. The CDR3 runs 13 residues. Germline assignment: CDR1 GTSNPN and CDR2 SVGIG (reference sequence). The CDR3 DNA reads TGTACCTGGAGTGGACAGGGAAAATCACCCCTCCACTTT. It specifies CTWSGQGKSPLHF. The complete variable domain, with remaining parts taken from reference TRBV30 and TRBJ1-6, reads SQTIHQWPATLVQPVGSPLSLECTVEGTSNPNLYWYRQAAGRGLQLLFYSVGIGQISSEVPQNLSASRPQDRQFILSSKKLLLSDSGFYLCTWSGQGKSPLHFGNGTRLTVT.

This clone was seen a few times. The chain employs TRBV30 and TRBJ2-1, with D maybe TRBD1 (5 bases). This CDR3 is 17 amino acids long. The germline gives CDR1 GTSNPN, CDR2 SVGIG (reference sequence). Trimming removed 3 bases from V and 0 bases from J, with 18 bases in between. The CDR3 coding sequence is TGTGCCTGGAGATGGGGCCCGGGCGGCAGCTCCTACAATGAGCAGTTCTTC. Protein product: CAWRWGPGGSSYNEQFF.

The CDR3 nucleotides are TGTGCCAGCAGAATCCAGGGTAGAGCTAACTATGGCTACACCTTC. This codes for CASRIQGRANYGYTF. V gene TRBV6-5 combines with J gene TRBJ1-2; maybe TRBD1 (5 bases). The CDR3 has 15 residues. Per germline, CDR1 MNHEY and CDR2 SVGAGI. V was shortened by 6 bases and J by 0 bases, with 14 bases between the two germline ends.

This chain joins TRBV29-1 and TRBJ1-1; D may be TRBD1 (6 bases). Germline CDR1 reads SQVTM; CDR2 reads ANQGSEA. The CDR3 consists of 12 residues. Trimming removed 7 bases at V and 7 bases at J, with 16 bases between. CDR3 sequence: CSGLIQGLEAFF. The CDR3 DNA reads TGCAGCGGACTTATCCAGGGGCTTGAAGCTTTCTTT. Full variable domain (remainder filled in from reference TRBV29-1 and TRBJ1-1): SAVISQKPSRDICQRGTSLTIQCQVDSQVTMMFWYRQQPGQSLTLIATANQGSEATYESGFVIDKFPISRPNLTFSTLTVSNMSPEDSSIYLCSGLIQGLEAFFGQGTRLTVV.

This clone was picked up a small number of times. The J gene is TRBJ1-6, the V gene TRBV23-1; possible D gene TRBD1, 6 bases. TRBV23-1 is an ORF for which the function is uncertain. Trimming took off 0 bases at V and 10 bases at J, with 19 bases between the two ends. This CDR3 contains 17 residues. The CDR3 is CASSQSGAKGRGSPLHF. The CDR3 DNA follows: TGCGCCAGCAGTCAATCGGGGGCCAAAGGTCGGGGCTCACCCCTCCACTTT.